In its sample, the clone carrying this TCR beta chain was seen many times. Being one base from a much bigger clone, this may be a read error. Localized lung adenocarcinoma, a non-small cell lung cancer, affected the donors. The data stem from a study of CD4 and CD8 cells across lung adenocarcinoma regions. TCRdb processed the PCR reads anew with MiXCR; each CDR3 protein has one entry. The sample includes 12,000 to 15,000 distinct CDR3 sequences, approximately 40% seen only once; the top ten take around a sixth. The sequenced sample consisted of CD4+ T cells from the center of a lung tumor. The receptor was derived from a male donor with lung adenocarcinoma. The CD4 and CD8 labels of this study may be unreliable.

The CDR3, as DNA: TGTGCCAGCAGCAGCTACGTGGAGAATGAGCAGTACTTC. The encoded protein is CASSSYVENEQYF. This sequence joins TRBV7-2 and TRBJ2-5; no definite D call. The CDR3 has 13 amino acids. The V gene's germline CDR1 is SGHTA and CDR2 FQGNSA. V lost 5 bases to trimming and J lost 11 bases, with 18 bases between them. The full variable domain, in which reference TRBV7-2 and TRBJ2-5 provide the parts outside the CDR3, is GAGVSQSPSNKVTEKGKDVELRCDPISGHTALYWYRQSLGQGLEFLIYFQGNSAPDKSGLPSDRFSAERTGGSVSTLTIQRTQQEDSAVYLCASSSYVENEQYFGPGTRLLVL.